This T cell receptor (beta chain) was sequenced during a study of blood T cell repertoires in COVID-19. As for the study in general: PBMCs, B-cell-depleted T cells, or T cells provided the cDNA or gDNA that made up the material.

The CDR3 has 14 residues. CDR1 and CDR2 from the germline V gene are KGHSH and LQKENI. The ends were cut back, 0 bases at V and 2 bases at J, with 8 bases in the middle. TCRdb's copy holds only in-frame clones and misses some; the assay was immunoSEQ multiplex PCR. The table includes about 110,000 clones, 88% detected once. This chain joins TRBV18 and TRBJ2-7; D gene ambiguous. The specimen was peripheral blood. The receptor comes from a woman between 50 and 59 years old with acute or convalescent COVID-19. The CDR3 region has the DNA TGTGCCAGCTCACCACCGTCGCGGACCTACGAGCAGTACTTC. Translated, it gives CASSPPSRTYEQYF.